This T cell receptor (beta chain) was found in a study of blood T cell repertoires in COVID-19. Between the trimmed V and J ends, which lost 2 bases and 5 bases, there was a span of 10 bases. CDR3 length: 14 residues. Looked up from germline, CDR1 is ENHRY and CDR2 is SYGVKD. Here immunoSEQ multiplex PCR was the method, and the copy in TCRdb shows in-frame clones only, minus some. The sample contains about 280,000 clones, around 85% of which appear only once. This rearrangement joins TRBV10-3 to TRBJ1-5; D call uncertain. Input material: PBMCs or T cells enriched from blood (not recorded which). This clonotype originated in a woman in her forties or fifties who had recovered from COVID-19. The CDR3 nucleotides are TGTGCCATCAGTGAGAACTGGGAGGATCAGCCCCAGCATTTT. Encoded protein: CAISENWEDQPQHF.